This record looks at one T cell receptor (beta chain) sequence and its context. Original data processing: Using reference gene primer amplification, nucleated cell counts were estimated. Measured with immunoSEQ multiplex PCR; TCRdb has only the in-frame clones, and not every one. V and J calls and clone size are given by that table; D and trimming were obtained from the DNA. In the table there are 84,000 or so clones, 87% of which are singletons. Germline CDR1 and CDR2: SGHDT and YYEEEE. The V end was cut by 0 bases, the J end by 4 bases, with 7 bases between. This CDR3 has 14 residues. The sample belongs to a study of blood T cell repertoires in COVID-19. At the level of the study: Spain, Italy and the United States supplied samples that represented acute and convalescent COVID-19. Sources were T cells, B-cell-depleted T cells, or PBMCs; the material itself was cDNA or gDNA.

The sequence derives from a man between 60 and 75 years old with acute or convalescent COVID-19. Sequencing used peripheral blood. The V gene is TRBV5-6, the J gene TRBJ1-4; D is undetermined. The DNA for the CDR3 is TGTGCCAGCAGCTTGGGGCAGGTTAATGAAAAACTGTTTTTT. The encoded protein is CASSLGQVNEKLFF.